This entry is about one T cell receptor beta chain. Germline V CDR1 and CDR2: SGHVS, FNYEAQ. The CDR3 extends over 13 amino acids. V was clipped by 5 bases and J by 9 bases, with 14 bases between them. The sample belongs to a study of control samples from healthy donors and cancer patients. The protocol was immunoSEQ multiplex PCR, while the TCRdb copy is restricted to in-frame clones and leaves out a portion. This sample has approximately 140,000 clones, with roughly 89% found just once. The specimen sequenced was blood. The chain joins TRBV7-6 to TRBJ2-1; no reliable D call. The sequence derives from a man aged 18 to 30 in good health. The CDR3 coding sequence is TGTGCCAGCAGCGAAGTCGTATCGGGTGAGCAGTTCTTC. The encoded protein is CASSEVVSGEQFF. Supplemented by reference TRBV7-6 and TRBJ2-1, the full variable domain reads GAGVSQSPRYKVTKRGQDVALRCDPISGHVSLYWYRQALGQGPEFLTYFNYEAQQDKSGLPNDRFSAERPEGSISTLTIQRTEQRDSAMYRCASSEVVSGEQFFGPGTRLTVL.